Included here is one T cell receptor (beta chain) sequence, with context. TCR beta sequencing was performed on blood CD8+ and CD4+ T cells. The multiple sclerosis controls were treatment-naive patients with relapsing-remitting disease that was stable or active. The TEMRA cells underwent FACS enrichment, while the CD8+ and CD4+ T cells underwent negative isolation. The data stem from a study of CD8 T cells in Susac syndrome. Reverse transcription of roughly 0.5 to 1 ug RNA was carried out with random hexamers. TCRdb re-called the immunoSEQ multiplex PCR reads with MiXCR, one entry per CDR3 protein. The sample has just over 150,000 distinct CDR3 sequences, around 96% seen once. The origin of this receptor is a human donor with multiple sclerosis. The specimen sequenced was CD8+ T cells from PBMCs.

The CDR3 nucleotides read TGTGCCAGCAGACCTACCCCGCCGGAGTCGTCCTACGAGCAGTACTTC. It codes for CASRPTPPESSYEQYF. V gene TRBV28 combines with J gene TRBJ2-7; D unresolved. Trimming left V 6 bases short and J 1 base short, with 19 bases between. This CDR3 has 16 amino acids. Per germline, CDR1 MDHEN and CDR2 SYDVKM.